Included here is one T cell receptor (beta chain) sequence, with context. Assay used: immunoSEQ multiplex PCR; TCRdb lists only in-frame clones, some missing. This table holds tens of thousands of clones, less than 90% found once. These data belong to a study of OX40 agonist ivuxolimab in advanced cancers. Looking at the study overall: Participants could have had prior anti-PD-1, anti-PD-L1 or anti-CTLA-4 therapy, and roughly 40% had some.

The germline V gene has CDR1 SGDLS and CDR2 YYNGEE. The CDR3 length is 15 residues. V was clipped by 2 bases and J by 2 bases, with 11 bases between them. The sequenced sample was CD4+ or CD8+ T cells sorted from blood, obtained in a trial of the OX40 agonist ivuxolimab. This chain links TRBV9 with TRBJ2-1, with D tentatively TRBD1 (5 bases). The TCR comes from an adult with an advanced solid tumor such as melanoma, head and neck, liver or kidney cancer. The CDR3 loop reads CASSVKGDPYNEQFF. Written as DNA, the CDR3 is TGTGCCAGCAGCGTTAAAGGGGATCCCTACAATGAGCAGTTCTTC.